This T cell receptor (beta chain) appears in the sequencing data of a study of identifying expanded T cells in peripheral blood. The CDR3 is 14 amino acids. V lost 5 bases and J lost 7, with 14 bases in between. Germline values: CDR1 MGHRA, CDR2 YSYEKL. The protocol was immunoSEQ multiplex PCR, while the TCRdb copy is restricted to in-frame clones and leaves out a portion. The profile shows about 89,000 clones, around 86% of them singletons. For this clone: The antigen is undetermined.

Regarding the study as a whole: Variance in clone template counts between approximately 2-week samples significantly increased with total template count across all healthy donors.

This chain links TRBV4-1 with TRBJ1-4, with a weak D call TRBD1 (5 bases). This TCR derives from a person aged 18 to 70 in good health. Sequencing was done on a sample of blood. CDR3 amino acids: CASSFRDGSEKLFF. In DNA, the CDR3 is TGCGCCAGCAGCTTCCGGGACGGGAGTGAAAAACTGTTTTTT.